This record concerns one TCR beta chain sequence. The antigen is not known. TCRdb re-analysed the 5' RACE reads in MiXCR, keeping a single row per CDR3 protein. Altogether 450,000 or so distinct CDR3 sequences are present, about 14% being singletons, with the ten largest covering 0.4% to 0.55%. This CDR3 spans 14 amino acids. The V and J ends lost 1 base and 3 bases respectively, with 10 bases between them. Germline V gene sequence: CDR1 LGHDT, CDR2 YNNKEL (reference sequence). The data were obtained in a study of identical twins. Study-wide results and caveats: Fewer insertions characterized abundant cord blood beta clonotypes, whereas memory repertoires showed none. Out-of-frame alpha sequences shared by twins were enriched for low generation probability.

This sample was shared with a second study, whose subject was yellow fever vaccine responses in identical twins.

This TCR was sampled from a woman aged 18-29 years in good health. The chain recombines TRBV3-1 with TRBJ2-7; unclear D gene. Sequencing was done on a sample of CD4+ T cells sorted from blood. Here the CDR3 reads CASSQGPFHYEQYF. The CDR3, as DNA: TGTGCCAGCAGCCAAGGTCCGTTCCACTACGAGCAGTACTTC.